This T cell receptor beta chain was sequenced during a study of T cells in narcolepsy. Only in-frame clones appear in the TCRdb table, and some are missing; sequencing was by immunoSEQ multiplex PCR. This sample carries about 24,000 clones, roughly 85% of them seen once, and the ten largest clones take 10%. V lost 6 bases and J 4 bases, leaving 12 bases between the germline ends. This CDR3 comprises 13 residues. Germline lookup yields CDR1 SQVTM and CDR2 ANQGSEA. Specimen: memory (CD45RA-) CD4+ T cells from blood. This receptor was identified in a human donor in good health. The rearrangement uses TRBV29-1 and TRBJ2-2; tentatively, D is TRBD1 or TRBD2 (5 bases each). In DNA form, the CDR3 reads TGCAGCGTGTTCCCGAGGGGCACCGGGGAGCTGTTTTTT. Residues: CSVFPRGTGELFF.